The 30 T cell receptor beta chains in this list originate from one sample, sequenced in a study of beta chain features in type 1 diabetes. Sequencing targeted expressed TCRB transcripts, as all isolated RNA had been reverse transcribed. TCRdb keeps only in-frame clones here, not all; method: immunoSEQ multiplex PCR. This table has some 110,000 clones, approximately 16% appearing once. Study observations and caveats: Moderate but significant shortening of TCRB CDR3s was recorded in all four CD4+ subsets from Type 1 diabetes patients.

These TCRs are of unknown antigen specificity. Sample: central memory CD4+ T cells from blood. These receptors were obtained from a man aged 25 to 40 with type 1 diabetes.

This clone was observed a few times. The chain links TRBV4-1 to TRBJ2-1, with 10 bases matching TRBD1. The CDR3 has 15 residues. V shed 5 bases, J shed 6 bases, and the junction held 7 bases outside the gene matches. Germline V gives CDR1 MGHRA, CDR2 YSYEKL. This CDR3 is CASSTPGQGINEQFF. The CDR3 region has the DNA TGCGCCAGCAGCACCCCGGGACAGGGGATCAATGAGCAGTTCTTC.

This chain connects TRBV28 to TRBJ2-3; no firm D call. CDR3 length equals 15 residues. V was pared by 2 bases and J by 0 bases, with 9 bases between. In germline, CDR1 is MDHEN, CDR2 SYDVKM. The CDR3 DNA follows: TGTGCCAGCAGTTTAGCCGCGGTTAGCACAGATACGCAGTATTTT. Amino acid sequence: CASSLAAVSTDTQYF.

In its sample, this clone was seen many times. The rearrangement joins TRBV4-1 to TRBJ2-1, with TRBD2 matching 8 bases. The junction had 16 bases not matched to a gene; V was cut back by 8 bases and J by 10 bases. The CDR3 contains 15 residues. Germline values: CDR1 MGHRA, CDR2 YSYEKL. CDR3 protein: CASLRIAGSEGEQFF. CDR3 coding DNA: TGCGCCAGCCTGAGGATAGCGGGGTCCGAGGGCGAGCAGTTCTTC.

V and J are TRBV7-7 and TRBJ2-3, with 7 bases matching TRBD2. CDR3 length: 13 amino acids. Per germline, CDR1 SSHAT and CDR2 FNYEAQ (reference sequence). The ends lost 3 bases at V and 6 bases at J; junction bases unmatched: 3. CDR3 residues: CASSFGGRDTQYF. The DNA of the CDR3 is TGTGCCAGCAGCTTCGGGGGGAGGGATACGCAGTATTTT.

The chain is built from TRBV18 and TRBJ1-1; 8 bases map to TRBD1. Germline lookup yields CDR1 KGHSH and CDR2 LQKENI. The CDR3 length is 15 residues. The junction had 11 bases not matched to a gene; V was cut back by 6 bases and J by 5 bases. CDR3 amino acids: CASSETGQARTEAFF. In nucleotides, the CDR3 is TGTGCCAGCTCTGAGACGGGACAGGCGAGGACTGAAGCTTTCTTT.

A few counts support this clone. This chain links TRBV6-6 with TRBJ2-1; D may be TRBD2 (5 bases). V was clipped by 6 bases and J by 5 bases, with 8 bases between them. Germline V gene lookup returns CDR1 MNHNY and CDR2 SVGAGI (reference sequence). CDR3 length equals 12 residues. DNA for the CDR3: TGTGCCAGCAGCCCCGGGGACAATGAGCAGTTCTTC. It codes for CASSPGDNEQFF.

This clone showed up many times. V is TRBV7-2 and J is TRBJ1-2; D is uncertain. Germline V gene lookup returns CDR1 SGHTA and CDR2 FQGNSA. The CDR3 has 14 residues. Trimming removed 5 bases from V and 6 bases from J, with 16 bases in between. The CDR3 DNA follows: TGTGCCAGCAGCGTTGGAGGGCTCGGGGATGGCTACACCTTC. Translating gives CASSVGGLGDGYTF.

This clone came up a few times. The chain uses TRBV7-9 and TRBJ2-5; D gene unclear. CDR1 is SEHNR, CDR2 FQNEAQ, per germline (reference sequence). The V and J ends lost 7 bases and 0 bases respectively, with 12 bases between them. CDR3 size: 14 residues. CDR3 DNA: TGTGCCAGCACCCCGGACGTAAACCAAGAGACCCAGTACTTC. Its translation: CASTPDVNQETQYF.

V and J are TRBV5-1 and TRBJ2-2, with a weak D call TRBD2 (5 bases). V was shortened by 4 bases and J by 4 bases, with 20 bases between the two germline ends. Germline V gene lookup returns CDR1 SGHRS and CDR2 YFSETQ. The CDR3 length is 17 residues. The CDR3 sequence is CASSQPGLLKGTGELFF. As DNA, the CDR3 is TGCGCCAGCAGCCAACCCGGACTGCTGAAGGGCACCGGGGAGCTGTTTTTT.

V is TRBV5-1 and J is TRBJ2-7, with no clear D. Per the germline V gene, CDR1 is SGHRS and CDR2 is YFSETQ. The CDR3 extends over 15 amino acids. Trimming left V 6 bases short and J 7 bases short, with 23 bases between. The chain's CDR3 is CASTRDGMGIGEQYF. CDR3 bases: TGCGCCAGCACCCGTGATGGGATGGGGATAGGGGAGCAGTACTTC.

The genes are TRBV9 and TRBJ2-3; the D call may be TRBD1 or TRBD2 (5 bases each). The CDR3 is 16 amino acids. Germline V gives CDR1 SGDLS, CDR2 YYNGEE. The V gene lost 0 bases and the J gene lost 5 bases, with 16 bases spanning the gap. The CDR3: CASSVAGQGSVDTQYF. The DNA for the CDR3 is TGTGCCAGCAGCGTAGCGGGGCAGGGCTCGGTAGATACGCAGTATTTT. The entire variable domain, with the rest obtained from reference TRBV9 and TRBJ2-3, is as follows: DSGVTQTPKHLITATGQRVTLRCSPRSGDLSVYWYQQSLDQGLQFLIQYYNGEERAKGNILERFSAQQFPDLHSELNLSSLELGDSALYFCASSVAGQGSVDTQYFGPGTRLTVL.

The V gene is TRBV9, the J gene TRBJ1-4; D unclear. Germline assignment: CDR1 SGDLS and CDR2 YYNGEE. CDR3 length: 14 residues. V was clipped by 0 bases and J by 8 bases, with 11 bases between them. The CDR3 protein is CASSVGLGEEKLFF. Here the CDR3 DNA reads TGTGCCAGCAGCGTAGGATTGGGTGAGGAAAAACTGTTTTTT.

This clone was counted a few times. V usage is TRBV30 and J usage is TRBJ2-7, with 7 bases identical to TRBD1. The CDR3 runs 11 residues. Trimming took 4 bases from V and 4 from J; bases not matched to a gene: 1. The germline V gene has CDR1 GTSNPN and CDR2 SVGIG (reference sequence). The CDR3 loop reads CAWKQGYEQYF. DNA for the CDR3: TGTGCCTGGAAACAGGGGTACGAGCAGTACTTC.

The chain joins TRBV6-6 to TRBJ2-1, with TRBD2 matching over 7 bases. The V and J ends lost 6 bases and 6 bases, in that order; junction bases with no gene match: 2. Germline assignment: CDR1 MNHNY and CDR2 SVGAGI (reference sequence). This CDR3 is built from 12 residues. CDR3 nucleotides: TGTGCCAGCAGCCGCGGGGGCAATGAGCAGTTCTTC. It specifies CASSRGGNEQFF.

This clone was counted a few times. The chain uses TRBV30 and TRBJ2-1; 16 bases are shared with TRBD2. The germline gives CDR1 GTSNPN, CDR2 SVGIG (reference sequence). J lost 7 bases, V lost 3 bases, and 3 bases had no gene match. The CDR3 covers 15 residues. The CDR3 protein is CAWSEGLAGGNEQFF. The CDR3, as DNA: TGTGCCTGGAGCGAGGGACTAGCGGGGGGGAATGAGCAGTTCTTC.

Only a few counts were recorded for this clone. V gene TRBV7-2 combines with J gene TRBJ2-1, with 9 bases lining up with TRBD1. Germline V gene lookup returns CDR1 SGHTA and CDR2 FQGNSA. V trimming: 3 bases; J trimming: 5 bases; junction bases outside the gene matches: 5. CDR3 size: 15 residues. CDR3 DNA: TGTGCCAGCAGCTTCGGGACAGGGCGGAACAATGAGCAGTTCTTC. Protein sequence: CASSFGTGRNNEQFF.

This chain connects TRBV9 to TRBJ1-6; 10 nucleotides align to TRBD1. V dropped 3 bases and J dropped 9; count of bases not matched to a gene: 3. The CDR3 is 14 residues long. The V gene's germline CDR1 is SGDLS and CDR2 YYNGEE. As DNA, the CDR3 is TGTGCCAGCAGCGGACAGGGGGCCGGTTCACCCCTCCACTTT. The encoded protein is CASSGQGAGSPLHF.

This clone was detected a few times. V and J are TRBV5-1 and TRBJ2-3; TRBD2 might be the D (5 bases). The CDR3 has 13 amino acids. CDR1 and CDR2 (germline): SGHRS, YFSETQ. The ends were cut back, 0 bases at V and 4 bases at J, with 6 bases in the middle. The CDR3 DNA sequence: TGCGCCAGCAGCTTGGCGGAGGCAGATACGCAGTATTTT. Translating it yields CASSLAEADTQYF.

V usage is TRBV7-2 and J usage is TRBJ1-6, with unresolved D. Germline CDR1 SGHTA, CDR2 FQGNSA. Trimming shortened V by 5 bases and J by 9 bases, and 8 bases separated the two germline ends. CDR3 length equals 12 residues. CDR3 bases: TGTGCCAGCAGCCCCATCCCTTCACCCCTCCACTTT. Protein sequence: CASSPIPSPLHF.

The chain links TRBV6-6 to TRBJ2-1; D gene unclear. Germline values: CDR1 MNHNY, CDR2 SVGAGI (reference sequence). The length of the CDR3 is 14 residues. V lost 4 bases and J 8 bases, leaving 15 bases between the germline ends. CDR3 nucleotides: TGTGCCAGCAGTTTCGGCTATTCGACGGATGAGCAGTTCTTC. Its protein product is CASSFGYSTDEQFF.

The chain joins TRBV11-2 to TRBJ1-2, with D unclear. CDR3 size: 13 residues. Germline-derived CDR1 and CDR2 are SGHAT and FQNNGV. V was trimmed by 0 bases and J by 7 bases, leaving 9 bases between them. CDR3 loop: CASSLDPGRGYTF. The CDR3 nucleotides are TGTGCCAGCAGCTTAGATCCGGGCCGTGGCTACACCTTC.

The V gene is TRBV9, the J gene TRBJ2-1; D perhaps matches TRBD1 (6 bases). V was clipped by 5 bases and J by 15 bases, with 18 bases between them. CDR1 and CDR2 (germline): SGDLS, YYNGEE. The CDR3 is made up of 12 amino acids. The CDR3 loop reads CASSPITGIWFF. CDR3 in DNA: TGTGCCAGCAGTCCCATTACAGGGATTTGGTTCTTC.

The gene calls are TRBV6-5 and TRBJ1-3; 7 bases map to TRBD1. Trimming at V came to 2 bases and at J to 2 bases, leaving 6 bases not matched to a gene. This CDR3 has 16 amino acids. CDR1 is MNHEY, CDR2 SVGAGI, per germline. DNA for the CDR3: TGTGCCAGCAGTTACGGCCGACAGGGTACTGGAAACACCATATATTTT. This codes for CASSYGRQGTGNTIYF.

The V call is TRBV19, the J call TRBJ1-1, with D uncertain. V dropped 0 bases and J dropped 3 bases, with 8 bases sitting between them. Germline CDR1 is LNHDA and CDR2 is SQIVND (reference sequence). The CDR3 extends over 14 amino acids. The DNA for the CDR3 is TGTGCCAGTAGTATAGAGGAGGGCTACACTGAAGCTTTCTTT. Residues: CASSIEEGYTEAFF.

The rearrangement uses TRBV4-2 and TRBJ2-5; D uncertain. The CDR3 covers 14 residues. The V and J ends lost 2 bases and 5 bases respectively, with 12 bases between them. The germline gives CDR1 LGHNA, CDR2 YNFKEQ. DNA for the CDR3: TGTGCCAGCAGCCAACTACCTAGAACGGAGACCCAGTACTTC. Residues: CASSQLPRTETQYF.

V gene TRBV14 combines with J gene TRBJ1-2, with no clear D. CDR3 length: 14 amino acids. The V gene lost 4 bases and the J gene lost 4 bases, with 13 bases spanning the gap. Germline V gives CDR1 SGHDN, CDR2 FVKESK. CDR3 nucleotide sequence: TGTGCCAGCAGCCCTGGTTGGTCGGTCTATGGCTACACCTTC. Its protein is CASSPGWSVYGYTF.

The V and J genes are TRBV5-1 and TRBJ1-2; TRBD1 aligns across 7 bases. This CDR3 comprises 14 residues. The J segment lost 5 bases and the V segment lost 5 bases, leaving 9 bases of the junction unmatched. Germline loops: CDR1 SGHRS, CDR2 YFSETQ. The CDR3 nucleotides are TGCGCCAGCAGACCTGGGACAGAGGCGTATGGCTACACCTTC. This gives the protein CASRPGTEAYGYTF.

CDR3 nucleotide sequence: TGTGCCAGCAGTTTATCGTTTGGCAGTAGCTATGGCTACACCTTC. Protein product: CASSLSFGSSYGYTF. This sequence joins TRBV27 and TRBJ1-2; D unresolved. This CDR3 has 15 amino acids. Germline lookup yields CDR1 MNHEY and CDR2 SMNVEV (reference sequence). Trimming took off 0 bases at V and 4 bases at J, with 12 bases between the two ends.

DNA for the CDR3: TGTGCCAGCAGAGACCTAACAGGGAACACTGAAGCTTTCTTT. Translation: CASRDLTGNTEAFF. The chain carries TRBV6-6 and TRBJ1-1, with D tentatively TRBD1 (5 bases). Per germline, CDR1 MNHNY and CDR2 SVGAGI (reference sequence). This CDR3 region has 14 residues. Trimming shortened V by 6 bases and J by 1 base, and 12 bases separated the two germline ends.

Only a few counts were recorded for this clone. V gene TRBV28 combines with J gene TRBJ2-5; unclear D gene. Germline CDR1 and CDR2: MDHEN and SYDVKM. V gave up 3 bases and J gave up 3 bases, with 11 bases separating them. This CDR3 has 14 residues. Here the CDR3 reads CASSFGWEEETQYF. The CDR3 DNA follows: TGTGCCAGCAGTTTTGGTTGGGAAGAAGAGACCCAGTACTTC.